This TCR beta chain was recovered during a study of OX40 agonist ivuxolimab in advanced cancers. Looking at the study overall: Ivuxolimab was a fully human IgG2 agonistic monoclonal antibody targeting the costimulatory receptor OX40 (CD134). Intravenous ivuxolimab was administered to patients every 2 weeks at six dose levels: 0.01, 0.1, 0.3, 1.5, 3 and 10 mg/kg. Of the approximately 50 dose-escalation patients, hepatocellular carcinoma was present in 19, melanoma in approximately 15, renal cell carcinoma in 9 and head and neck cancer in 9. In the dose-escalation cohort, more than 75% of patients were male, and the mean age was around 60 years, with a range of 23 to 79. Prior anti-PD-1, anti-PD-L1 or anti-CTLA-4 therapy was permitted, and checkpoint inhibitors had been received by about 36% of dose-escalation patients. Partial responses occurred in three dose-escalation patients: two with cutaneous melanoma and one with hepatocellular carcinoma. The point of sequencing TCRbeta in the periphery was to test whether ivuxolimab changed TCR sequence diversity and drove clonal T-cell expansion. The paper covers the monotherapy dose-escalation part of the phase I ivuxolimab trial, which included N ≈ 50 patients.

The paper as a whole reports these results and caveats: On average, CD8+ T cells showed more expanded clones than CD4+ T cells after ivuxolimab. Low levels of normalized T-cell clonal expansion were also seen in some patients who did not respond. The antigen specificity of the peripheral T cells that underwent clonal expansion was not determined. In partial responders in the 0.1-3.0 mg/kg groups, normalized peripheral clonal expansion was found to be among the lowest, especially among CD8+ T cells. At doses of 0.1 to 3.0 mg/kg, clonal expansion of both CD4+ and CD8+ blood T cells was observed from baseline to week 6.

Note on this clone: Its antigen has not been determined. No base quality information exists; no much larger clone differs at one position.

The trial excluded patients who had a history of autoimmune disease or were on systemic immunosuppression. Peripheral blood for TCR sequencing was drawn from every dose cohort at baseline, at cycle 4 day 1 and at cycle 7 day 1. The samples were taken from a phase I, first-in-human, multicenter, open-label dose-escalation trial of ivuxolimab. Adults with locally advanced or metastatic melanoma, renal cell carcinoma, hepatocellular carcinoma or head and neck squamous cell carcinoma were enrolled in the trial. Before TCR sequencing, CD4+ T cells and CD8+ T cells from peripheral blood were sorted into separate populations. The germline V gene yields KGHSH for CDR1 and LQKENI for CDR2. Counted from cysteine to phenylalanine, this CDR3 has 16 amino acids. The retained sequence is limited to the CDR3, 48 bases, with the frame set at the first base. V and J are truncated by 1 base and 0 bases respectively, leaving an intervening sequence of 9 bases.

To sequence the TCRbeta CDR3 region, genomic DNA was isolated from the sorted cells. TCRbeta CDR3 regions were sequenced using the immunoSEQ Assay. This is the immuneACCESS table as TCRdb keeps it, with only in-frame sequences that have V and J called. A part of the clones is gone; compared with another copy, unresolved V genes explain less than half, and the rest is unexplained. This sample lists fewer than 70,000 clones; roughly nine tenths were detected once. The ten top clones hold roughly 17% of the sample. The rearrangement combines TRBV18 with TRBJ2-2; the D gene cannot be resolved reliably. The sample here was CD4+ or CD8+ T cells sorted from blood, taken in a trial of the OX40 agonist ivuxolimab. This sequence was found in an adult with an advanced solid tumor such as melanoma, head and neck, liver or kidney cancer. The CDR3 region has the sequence CASSPLYSPNTGELFF. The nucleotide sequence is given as TGTGCCAGCTCACCACTCTATAGTCCGAACACCGGGGAGCTGTTTTTT.